The 16 T cell receptor beta chains listed next were all sequenced from one sample in a study of control samples from healthy donors and cancer patients. The assay was immunoSEQ multiplex PCR, and TCRdb's table has in-frame clones only and misses some. Among roughly 130,000 clones, 85% to 95% were seen once, and the ten largest hold about 1.5%. The sample consisted of PBMCs. Every receptor here comes from a man between 50 and 59 years old with head and neck cancer.

The V and J genes are TRBV27 and TRBJ2-7; D remains unclear. Trimming took off 4 bases at V and 1 base at J, with 11 bases between the two ends. This CDR3 has 14 residues. The V gene's germline CDR1 is MNHEY and CDR2 SMNVEV (reference sequence). In nucleotides, the CDR3 is TGTGCCAGCAGTTCGGCAGGTCTTTCCTACGAGCAGTACTTC. Translating gives CASSSAGLSYEQYF.

The chain links TRBV28 to TRBJ1-3; D is unresolved. Per the germline V gene, CDR1 is MDHEN and CDR2 is SYDVKM. Trimming cost V 2 bases and J 0 bases, with 14 bases left between them. This CDR3 spans 17 amino acids. The CDR3 is CASSLNSGAYSGNTIYF. For the CDR3, the DNA is TGTGCCAGCAGTTTAAATTCCGGAGCCTACTCTGGAAACACCATATATTTT.

V is TRBV19 and J is TRBJ2-2; the match to TRBD1 covers 12 bases. The CDR3 sequence is 15 residues long. Unmatched junction bases numbered 4, after V lost 9 bases and J lost 2 bases. CDR1 is LNHDA and CDR2 is SQIVND in the germline V gene (reference sequence). CDR3 coding DNA: TGTGCCAGCCGGGACAGGGGGCTCAACACCGGGGAGCTGTTTTTT. This encodes CASRDRGLNTGELFF. The whole variable domain, filled in from reference TRBV19 and TRBJ2-2, reads DGGITQSPKYLFRKEGQNVTLSCEQNLNHDAMYWYRQDPGQGLRLIYYSQIVNDFQKGDIAEGYSVSREKKESFPLTVTSAQKNPTAFYLCASRDRGLNTGELFFGEGSRLTVL.

The chain recombines TRBV9 with TRBJ1-2; 8 positions match TRBD1. Per germline, CDR1 SGDLS and CDR2 YYNGEE. The J segment lost 0 bases and the V segment lost 4 bases, leaving 8 bases of the junction unmatched. This CDR3 region has 16 residues. For the CDR3, the DNA is TGTGCCAGCAGCACCCGAACAGGGGGGTCTAACTATGGCTACACCTTC. This translates into CASSTRTGGSNYGYTF.

The rearrangement uses TRBV12-5 and TRBJ2-7, with 7 bases identical to TRBD2. This CDR3 region has 18 residues. V lost 1 base, J lost 4 bases, and 16 bases stayed unmatched. CDR1 is LGHNT, CDR2 FRNRAP, per germline. DNA for the CDR3: TGTGCTAGTGGTTTGGCACCCCTGCTTGGCGGGGGTAGGTACGAGCAGTACTTC. Translating gives CASGLAPLLGGGRYEQYF.

The V gene is TRBV27, the J gene TRBJ2-3, with TRBD2 matching over 10 bases. This CDR3 is built from 17 residues. J was trimmed by 4 bases and V by 2 bases; bases with no gene match: 9. Germline V gene lookup returns CDR1 MNHEY and CDR2 SMNVEV (reference sequence). CDR3 DNA: TGTGCCAGCAGTTTAGTCCCCTTAGCGGGGGGTCCAGATACGCAGTATTTT. The encoded protein is CASSLVPLAGGPDTQYF.

The rearrangement joins TRBV10-3 to TRBJ1-6; TRBD1 might be the D (6 bases). CDR1 is ENHRY and CDR2 is SYGVKD in the germline V gene. V was trimmed by 4 bases and J by 10 bases, leaving 11 bases between them. The CDR3 length is 13 residues. Written as DNA, the CDR3 is TGTGCCATCAGTGGAACAGGGTTCTCACCCCTCCACTTT. Amino acid sequence: CAISGTGFSPLHF.

V and J are TRBV2 and TRBJ1-2; perhaps TRBD1 as D (5 bases). Germline lookup yields CDR1 SNHLY and CDR2 FYNNEI. V was cut by 7 bases and J by 4 bases, with 16 bases left in between. The CDR3 totals 14 residues. The CDR3, as DNA: TGTGCCAGCACCAGGGAGGCGGTTACCTATGGCTACACCTTC. It yields the protein CASTREAVTYGYTF.

V gene TRBV24-1 combines with J gene TRBJ2-3; D call uncertain. Germline V gene sequence: CDR1 KGHDR, CDR2 SFDVKD. V dropped 5 bases and J dropped 1 base, with 6 bases sitting between them. The CDR3 contains 13 residues. DNA of the CDR3: TGTGCCACCAGTGGGGCTGGCACAGATACGCAGTATTTT. This encodes CATSGAGTDTQYF.

The V gene is TRBV5-8, the J gene TRBJ2-3, with 11 nucleotides matching TRBD2. V lost 6 bases to trimming and J lost 2 bases; unmatched junction nucleotides: 5. In germline, CDR1 is SGHTS, CDR2 YDEGEE. This CDR3 has 15 residues. This chain's CDR3 is CASTFSGGATDTQYF. For the CDR3, the DNA is TGTGCCAGCACCTTTAGCGGGGGGGCCACAGATACGCAGTATTTT.

V is TRBV6-5 and J is TRBJ2-2; 13 nucleotides line up with TRBD2. The V gene end was trimmed by 7 bases and the J gene end by 9 bases; junction bases not matched to a gene: 8. CDR1 MNHEY and CDR2 SVGAGI come from the germline V gene. The CDR3 runs to 15 residues. The CDR3 DNA reads TGTGCCAGCATTCTCGGACTAGCGGGGGCTTGGGAGCTGTTTTTT. This sequence encodes CASILGLAGAWELFF.

The rearrangement uses TRBV3-1 (or the pseudogene TRBV3-2) and TRBJ1-5; D is possibly TRBD1 (5 bases). Deletions cut 1 base from V and 3 bases from J, with 13 bases between. From germline, CDR1 is LGHDT and CDR2 YNNKEL (reference sequence). CDR3 size: 16 residues. DNA for the CDR3: TGTGCCAGCAGCCAAGGGCGGGCAGGGAACAATCAGCCCCAGCATTTT. This encodes CASSQGRAGNNQPQHF.

The chain recombines TRBV28 with TRBJ2-1, with D possibly matching TRBD1 (7 bases). Per germline, CDR1 MDHEN and CDR2 SYDVKM. The CDR3 loop spans 16 amino acids. Trimming took off 5 bases at V and 1 base at J, with 15 bases between the two ends. The CDR3 nucleotides read TGTGCCAGCAGTGGACCGACAGGGAGGTCCTACAATGAGCAGTTCTTC. Amino acid sequence: CASSGPTGRSYNEQFF.

The chain carries TRBV6-5 and TRBJ1-5; the D is unclear. The CDR3 is made up of 14 amino acids. Germline V lookup: CDR1 MNHEY, CDR2 SVGAGI. Between the trimmed V and J ends, which lost 0 bases and 7 bases, there was a span of 10 bases. In DNA form, the CDR3 reads TGTGCCAGCAGTTACTCGCAAAGGGTACAGCCCCAGCATTTT. This codes for CASSYSQRVQPQHF.

V is TRBV28 and J is TRBJ2-7; 11 nucleotides align to TRBD2. The CDR3 covers 18 residues. The V gene end was trimmed by 6 bases and the J gene end by 4 bases; junction bases not matched to a gene: 17. The germline CDR1 and CDR2 sequences are MDHEN and SYDVKM. In DNA form, the CDR3 reads TGTGCCAGCAGCCCCACCGGTAGCGGGGGGGCCTTAAGGTACGAGCAGTACTTC. Amino acids: CASSPTGSGGALRYEQYF.

This clone was counted between two and nine times. The CDR3 coding sequence is TGTGCCAGCAGCCAATTTGCAGGGGGCGCGGTGGACACTGAAGCTTTCTTT. It translates to CASSQFAGGAVDTEAFF. The chain is built from TRBV16 and TRBJ1-1, with 8 bases identical to TRBD1. The CDR3 runs to 17 residues. CDR1 is KGHSY, CDR2 FQNENV, per germline. J lost 3 bases, V lost 1 base, and 10 bases had no gene match. The complete variable domain, with remaining parts taken from reference TRBV16 and TRBJ1-1, reads GEEVAQTPKHLVRGEGQKAKLYCAPIKGHSYVFWYQQVLKNEFKFLISFQNENVFDETGMPKERFSAKCLPNSPCSLEIQATKLEDSAVYFCASSQFAGGAVDTEAFFGQGTRLTVV.